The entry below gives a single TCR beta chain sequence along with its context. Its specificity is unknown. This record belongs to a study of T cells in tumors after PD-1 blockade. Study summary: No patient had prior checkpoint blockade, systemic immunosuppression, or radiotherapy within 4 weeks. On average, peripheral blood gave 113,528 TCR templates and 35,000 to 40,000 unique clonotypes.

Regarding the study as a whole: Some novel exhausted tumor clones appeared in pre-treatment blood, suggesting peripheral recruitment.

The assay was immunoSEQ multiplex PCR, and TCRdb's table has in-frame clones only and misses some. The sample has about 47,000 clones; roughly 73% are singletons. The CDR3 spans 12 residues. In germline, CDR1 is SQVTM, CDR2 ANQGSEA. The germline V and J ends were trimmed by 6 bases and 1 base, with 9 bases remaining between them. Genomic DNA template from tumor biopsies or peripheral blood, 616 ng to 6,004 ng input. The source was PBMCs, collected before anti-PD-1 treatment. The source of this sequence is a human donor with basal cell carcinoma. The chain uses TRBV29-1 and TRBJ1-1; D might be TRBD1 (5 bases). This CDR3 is CSVTQGNTEAFF. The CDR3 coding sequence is TGCAGCGTGACTCAGGGGAACACTGAAGCTTTCTTT.